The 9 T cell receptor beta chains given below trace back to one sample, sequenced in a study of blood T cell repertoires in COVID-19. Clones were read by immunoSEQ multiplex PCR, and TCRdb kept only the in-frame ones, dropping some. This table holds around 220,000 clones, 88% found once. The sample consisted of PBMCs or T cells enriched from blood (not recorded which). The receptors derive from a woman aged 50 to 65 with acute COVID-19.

This CDR3 is CASSLAPDYGYTF. Written as DNA, the CDR3 is TGTGCCAGCAGCTTAGCCCCGGACTATGGCTACACCTTC. V usage is TRBV7-8 and J usage is TRBJ1-2; D ambiguous. Germline V gene data show CDR1 as SGHVS and CDR2 as FQNEAQ. This CDR3 is built from 13 residues. Trimming removed 0 bases at V and 3 bases at J, with 5 bases between. Full variable domain (missing parts from reference TRBV7-8 and TRBJ1-2): GAGVSQSPRYKVAKRGQDVALRCDPISGHVSLFWYQQALGQGPEFLTYFQNEAQLDKSGLPSDRFFAERPEGSVSTLKIQRTQQEDSAVYLCASSLAPDYGYTFGSGTRLTVV.

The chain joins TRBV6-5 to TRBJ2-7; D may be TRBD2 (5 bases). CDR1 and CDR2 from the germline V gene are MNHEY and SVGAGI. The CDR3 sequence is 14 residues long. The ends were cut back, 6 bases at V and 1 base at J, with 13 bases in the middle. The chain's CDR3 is CASRNIGESYEQYF. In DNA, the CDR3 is TGTGCCAGCAGAAACATCGGGGAGTCCTACGAGCAGTACTTC.

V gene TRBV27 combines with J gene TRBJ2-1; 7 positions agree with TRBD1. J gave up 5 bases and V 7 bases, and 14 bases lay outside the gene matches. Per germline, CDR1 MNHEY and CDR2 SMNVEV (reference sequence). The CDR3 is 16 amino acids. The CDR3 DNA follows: TGTGCCAGCACCCACATTATGCAGGGGGTGAACAATGAGCAGTTCTTC. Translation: CASTHIMQGVNNEQFF.

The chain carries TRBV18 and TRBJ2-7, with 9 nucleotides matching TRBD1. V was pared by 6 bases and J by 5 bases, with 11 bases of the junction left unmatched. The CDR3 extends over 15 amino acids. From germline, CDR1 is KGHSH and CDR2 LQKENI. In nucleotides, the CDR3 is TGTGCCAGCTCGCCAACACACACAGGGGGCCACGAGCAGTACTTC. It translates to CASSPTHTGGHEQYF.

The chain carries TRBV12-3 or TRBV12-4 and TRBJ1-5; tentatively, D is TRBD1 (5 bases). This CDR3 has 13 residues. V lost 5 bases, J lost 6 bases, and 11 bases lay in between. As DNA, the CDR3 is TGTGCCAGCAGTCCAACAGGTACTCAGCCCCAGCATTTT. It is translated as CASSPTGTQPQHF.

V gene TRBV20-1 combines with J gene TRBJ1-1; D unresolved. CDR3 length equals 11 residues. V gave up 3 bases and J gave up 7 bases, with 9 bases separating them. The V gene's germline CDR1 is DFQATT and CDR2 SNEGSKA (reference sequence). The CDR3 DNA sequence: TGCAGTGCTAGGACACAAAGTGAAGCTTTCTTT. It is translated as CSARTQSEAFF.

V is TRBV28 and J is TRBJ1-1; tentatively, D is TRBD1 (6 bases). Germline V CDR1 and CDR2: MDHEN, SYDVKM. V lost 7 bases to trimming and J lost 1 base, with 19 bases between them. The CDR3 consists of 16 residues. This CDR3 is CASTSGTNSRNTEAFF. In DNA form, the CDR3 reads TGTGCCAGCACCTCTGGGACAAACTCTCGGAACACTGAAGCTTTCTTT. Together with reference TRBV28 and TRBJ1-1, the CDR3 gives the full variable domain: DVKVTQSSRYLVKRTGEKVFLECVQDMDHENMFWYRQDPGLGLRLIYFSYDVKMKEKGDIPEGYSVSREKKERFSLILESASTNQTSMYLCASTSGTNSRNTEAFFGQGTRLTVV.

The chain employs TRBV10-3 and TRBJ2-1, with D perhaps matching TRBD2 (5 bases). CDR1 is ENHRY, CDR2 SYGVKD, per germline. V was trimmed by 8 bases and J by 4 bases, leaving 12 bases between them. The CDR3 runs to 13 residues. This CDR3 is CAIGLERYNEQFF. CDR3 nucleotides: TGTGCCATCGGACTTGAGAGATACAATGAGCAGTTCTTC.

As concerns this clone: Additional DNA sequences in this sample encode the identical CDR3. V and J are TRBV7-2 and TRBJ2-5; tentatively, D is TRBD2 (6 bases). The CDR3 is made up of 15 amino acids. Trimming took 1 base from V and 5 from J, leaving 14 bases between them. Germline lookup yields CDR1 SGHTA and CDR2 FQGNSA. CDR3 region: CASSLVSGRGETQYF. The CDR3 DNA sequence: TGTGCCAGCAGCTTAGTTTCGGGACGGGGGGAGACCCAGTACTTC.